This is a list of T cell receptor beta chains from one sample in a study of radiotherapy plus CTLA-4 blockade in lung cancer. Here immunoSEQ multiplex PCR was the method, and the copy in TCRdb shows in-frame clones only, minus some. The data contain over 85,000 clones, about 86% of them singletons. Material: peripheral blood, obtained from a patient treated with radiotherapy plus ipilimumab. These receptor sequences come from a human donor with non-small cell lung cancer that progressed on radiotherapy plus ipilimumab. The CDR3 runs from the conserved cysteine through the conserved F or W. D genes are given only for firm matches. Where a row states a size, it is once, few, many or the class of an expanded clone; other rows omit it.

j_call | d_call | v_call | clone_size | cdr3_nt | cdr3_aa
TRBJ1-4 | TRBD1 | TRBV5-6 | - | TGTGCCAGCAGCTTGGATCCGAGGGGGCCAGGGTATGAAAAACTGTTTTTT | CASSLDPRGPGYEKLFF
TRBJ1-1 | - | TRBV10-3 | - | TGTGCCATCAGTGGTGCAGGGCTGAACACTGAAGCTTTCTTT | CAISGAGLNTEAFF
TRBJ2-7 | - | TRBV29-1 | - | TGCAGCGTTAGTAGGGCGGGCTCCTACGAGCAGTACTTC | CSVSRAGSYEQYF
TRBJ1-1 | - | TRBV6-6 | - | TGTGCCAGCATGGGGTTTTCTGAAGCTTTCTTT | CASMGFSEAFF
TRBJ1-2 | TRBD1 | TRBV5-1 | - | TGCGCCAGCAGCGGGACAGGGGGAACATATGGCTACACCTTC | CASSGTGGTYGYTF
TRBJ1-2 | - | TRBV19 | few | TGTGCCAGTAGTATAGGAGGAGGCTACACCTTC | CASSIGGGYTF
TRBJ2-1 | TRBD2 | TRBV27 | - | TGTGCCAGCAGTTTTGGGACTAGCGGGATGGTTGAGCAGTTCTTC | CASSFGTSGMVEQFF
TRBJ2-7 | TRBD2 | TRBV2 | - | TGTGCCAGCAGTGAAACGCCGGGACTAGCGGGAACCTACGAGCAGTACTTC | CASSETPGLAGTYEQYF
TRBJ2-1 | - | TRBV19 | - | TGTGCCAGTAGTCCACGGGGGGCGGATGAGCAGTTCTTC | CASSPRGADEQFF
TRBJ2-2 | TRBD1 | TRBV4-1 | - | TGCGCCAGCAGCCAAGCGGACAGGGACACCGGGGAGCTGTTTTTT | CASSQADRDTGELFF
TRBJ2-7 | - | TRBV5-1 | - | TGCGCCAGCAGCTTTTCAGCTAAGGTGGTGGGGACCTACGAGCAGTACTTC | CASSFSAKVVGTYEQYF
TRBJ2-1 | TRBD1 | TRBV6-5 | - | TGTGCCAGCACCAGAAACCGGGACAGTTTAAATGGGCAGTTCTTC | CASTRNRDSLNGQFF
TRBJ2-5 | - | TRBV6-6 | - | TGTGCCAGCAGCCGAGTAGGGGAGACCCAGTACTTC | CASSRVGETQYF
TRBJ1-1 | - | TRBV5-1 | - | TGCGCCAGCAGCTTGGCGCAGATGAACACTGAAGCTTTCTTT | CASSLAQMNTEAFF
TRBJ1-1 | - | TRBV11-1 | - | TGTGCCAGCAGCGGGAAACAGAAGTTCTACACTGAAGCTTTCTTT | CASSGKQKFYTEAFF
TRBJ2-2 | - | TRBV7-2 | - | TGTGCCAGCAGCTTAGGGCGGGTAACCGGGGAGCTGTTTTTT | CASSLGRVTGELFF
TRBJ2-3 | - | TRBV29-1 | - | TGCAGCCCTGCACCCCTTTGGCAAGAGGGCACGCAGTATTTT | CSPAPLWQEGTQYF
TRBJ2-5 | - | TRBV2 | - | TGTGCCAGCAGTGCCACGCGGGGGCGGGAGACCCAGTACTTC | CASSATRGRETQYF
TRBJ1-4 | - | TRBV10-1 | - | TGCGCCAGCAGCGAGGGAGCTAATGAAAAACTGTTTTTT | CASSEGANEKLFF
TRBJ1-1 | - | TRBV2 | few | TGTGCCAGCAGTGAACGACAGGTAACAAACACTGAAGCTTTCTTT | CASSERQVTNTEAFF
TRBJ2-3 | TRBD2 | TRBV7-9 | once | TGTGCCAGTTACGAGGGAGGGGATAGGCAGTATTTT | CASYEGGDRQYF
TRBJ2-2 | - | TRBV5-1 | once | TGCGCCAGCAGCCCGGGCGCAGGGGACACCGGGGAGCTGTTTTTT | CASSPGAGDTGELFF
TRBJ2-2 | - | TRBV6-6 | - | TGTGCCAGCAGTTACCTCGGCTCTAGTGTTCCCGGGGAGCTGTTTTTT | CASSYLGSSVPGELFF
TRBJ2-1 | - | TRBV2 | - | TGTGCCAGCCGTCTCCGGGACTTCTCCTACAATGAGCAGTTCTTC | CASRLRDFSYNEQFF
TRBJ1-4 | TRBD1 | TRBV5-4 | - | TGTGCCAGCAGCACGGGACAGGGTGTGGAAAAACTGTTTTTT | CASSTGQGVEKLFF
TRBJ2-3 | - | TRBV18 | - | TGTGCCAGCGACCAGACTACAATCAAGGCAGATACGCAGTATTTT | CASDQTTIKADTQYF
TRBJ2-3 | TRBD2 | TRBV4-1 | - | TGCGCCAGCAGCCAAGGGGAGACTAGCAGCCGCACAGATACGCAGTATTTT | CASSQGETSSRTDTQYF
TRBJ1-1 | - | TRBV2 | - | TGTGCCAAGACCAGGGAAATTGACACTGAAGCTTTCTTT | CAKTREIDTEAFF
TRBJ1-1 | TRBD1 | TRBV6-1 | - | TGTGCCAGCAGCGAAGGACAGGAGATTTTCTTGGACACTGAAGCTTTCTTT | CASSEGQEIFLDTEAFF
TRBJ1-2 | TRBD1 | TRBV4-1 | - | TGCGCCAGCAGCCAAACCGGGACAGGGGGCTACACCTTC | CASSQTGTGGYTF
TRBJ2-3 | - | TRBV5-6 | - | TGTGCCAGCAGCTTAAGAGATACGCAGTATTTT | CASSLRDTQYF
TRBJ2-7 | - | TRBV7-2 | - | TGTGCCAGCAGCTTAGTCCCTAGCGAGGGCTACGAGCAGTACTTC | CASSLVPSEGYEQYF
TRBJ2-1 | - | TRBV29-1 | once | TGCAGCGTTGGGTCTTTCGAGCAGTTCTTC | CSVGSFEQFF
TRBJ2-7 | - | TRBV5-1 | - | TGCGCCAGCAGGAGGGACACCGCCTACGAGCAGTACTTC | CASRRDTAYEQYF
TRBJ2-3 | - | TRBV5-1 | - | TGCGCCAGCAGCTTAAGAGCCGGGAGCACAGATACGCAGTATTTT | CASSLRAGSTDTQYF
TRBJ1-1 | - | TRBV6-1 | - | TGTGCCAGCAGCGAAGGGGGGGGCTACACTGAAGCTTTCTTT | CASSEGGGYTEAFF
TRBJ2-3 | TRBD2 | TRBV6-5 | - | TGTGCCAGCAGTTACTCCGCTAGCGGGATGGTAGATACGCAGTATTTT | CASSYSASGMVDTQYF
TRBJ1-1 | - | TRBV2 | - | TGTGCCAGCGGCCCGGGGTCTGAAGCTTTCTTT | CASGPGSEAFF
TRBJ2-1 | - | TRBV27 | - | TGTGCCAGCACCCTGGGGACGGGATACAATGAGCAGTTCTTC | CASTLGTGYNEQFF
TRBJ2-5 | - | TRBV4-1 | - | TGCGCCAGCCGAACGAGGGTCAGTGGGGAGACCCAGTACTTC | CASRTRVSGETQYF
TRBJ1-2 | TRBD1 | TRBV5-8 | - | TGTGCCAGCAGCCCGACCCCAGGGGGCGTATCCTATGGCTACACCTTC | CASSPTPGGVSYGYTF
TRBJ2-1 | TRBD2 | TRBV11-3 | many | TGTGCCAGCAGCTCCACTAGCGGGAGGATTGATGAGCAGTTCTTC | CASSSTSGRIDEQFF
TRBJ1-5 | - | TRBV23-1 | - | TGCGCCAGCAGTCAATCTAGGACAGTCAACGGCAATCAGCCCCAGCATTTT | CASSQSRTVNGNQPQHF
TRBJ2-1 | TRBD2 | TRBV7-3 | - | TGTGCCAGCAGCCCCTCGGGACTAACAACGCAGTTCTTC | CASSPSGLTTQFF
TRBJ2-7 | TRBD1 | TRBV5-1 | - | TGCGCCAGCAGCCCGCGACAGGGGAACTACGAGCAGTACTTC | CASSPRQGNYEQYF
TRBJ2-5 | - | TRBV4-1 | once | TGCGCCAGCAGCCAAGAATCGGCCTCAGAGACCCAGTACTTC | CASSQESASETQYF
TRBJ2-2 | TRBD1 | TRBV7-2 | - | TGTGCCAGCAGAAGGACAGGGAACACCGGGGAGCTGTTTTTT | CASRRTGNTGELFF
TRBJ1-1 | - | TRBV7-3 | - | TGTGCCAGCAGCTCCTCACGAAACACTGAAGCTTTCTTT | CASSSSRNTEAFF
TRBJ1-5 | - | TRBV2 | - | TGTGCCAGCAGTGACGGGGGACAGCCCCAGCATTTT | CASSDGGQPQHF
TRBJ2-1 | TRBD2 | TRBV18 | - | TGTGCCAGCTCACCACCGCAGCGGGAGGCCAATGAGCAGTTCTTC | CASSPPQREANEQFF
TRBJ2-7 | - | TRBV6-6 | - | TGTGCCAGCAGTTATGGGGTAGGGCGCAGCTCCTACGAGCAGTACTTC | CASSYGVGRSSYEQYF
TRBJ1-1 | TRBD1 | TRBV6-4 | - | TGTGCCAGCAGCGTTACAGGGGTAACTGAAGCTTTCTTT | CASSVTGVTEAFF
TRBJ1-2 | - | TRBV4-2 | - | TGTGCCAGCAGCCAAGGGGAAAGGGTTTCCGGCTACACCTTC | CASSQGERVSGYTF
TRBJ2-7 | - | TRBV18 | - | TGTGCCAGCTCCCCCCAGAGAGGGGGCTACGAGCAGTACTTC | CASSPQRGGYEQYF